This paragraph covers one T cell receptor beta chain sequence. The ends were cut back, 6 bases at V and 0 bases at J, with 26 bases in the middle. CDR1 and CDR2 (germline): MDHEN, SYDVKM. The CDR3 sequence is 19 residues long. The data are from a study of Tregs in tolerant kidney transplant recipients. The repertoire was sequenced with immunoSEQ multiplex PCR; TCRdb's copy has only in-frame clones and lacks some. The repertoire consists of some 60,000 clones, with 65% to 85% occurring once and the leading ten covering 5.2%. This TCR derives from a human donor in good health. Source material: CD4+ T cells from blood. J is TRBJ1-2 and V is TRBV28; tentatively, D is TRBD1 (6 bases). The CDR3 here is CASSFRDRRTEPANYGYTF. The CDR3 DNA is TGTGCCAGCAGCTTCCGCGACCGAAGGACAGAGCCAGCTAACTATGGCTACACCTTC.